These 22 T cell receptor beta chains originate from one sample sequenced in a study of shared T cell receptors in the human thymus. The method was immunoSEQ multiplex PCR; TCRdb's version includes in-frame clones alone and lacks a portion of them. The data hold 540,000 or so clones, with about 80% observed a single time. These sequences were also reported in another study, on human thymus T cells.

Sequencing input: thymocytes. These receptors all stem from a boy in the first two years of life with a congenital heart defect.

This clone appeared a single time. The CDR3 protein is CASSLGANRYF. The CDR3 DNA is TGTGCCAGCAGTTTAGGGGCAAATCGGTACTTC. V is TRBV28 and J is TRBJ2-7, with D possibly being TRBD1 (5 bases). This CDR3 region has 11 residues. Trimming took 2 bases from V and 12 from J, leaving 11 bases between them. The germline CDR1 and CDR2 sequences are MDHEN and SYDVKM.

This clone has only one observation. J is TRBJ2-2 and V is TRBV7-2; D is perhaps TRBD1 (6 bases). Germline assignment: CDR1 SGHTA and CDR2 FQGNSA. V shed 5 bases and J shed 5 bases, with 6 bases lying between them. The CDR3 extends over 12 amino acids. The chain's CDR3 is CASSTGTGELFF. The DNA of the CDR3 is TGTGCCAGCAGCACAGGGACCGGGGAGCTGTTTTTT.

V gene TRBV21-1 combines with J gene TRBJ2-7; the D call in the table, TRBD1, was not verified against the DNA. TRBV21-1 is classified as a pseudogene. The length of the CDR3 is 14 residues. CDR3 region: CASSLDRFSYEQYF. For the CDR3, the DNA is TGTGCCAGCAGCCTGGACAGGTTCTCCTACGAGCAGTACTTC.

The V and J genes are TRBV29-1 and TRBJ2-1, with a possible D match to TRBD2 (5 bases). Trimming cost V 7 bases and J 2 bases, with 18 bases left between them. Germline V lookup: CDR1 SQVTM, CDR2 ANQGSEA. The CDR3 loop spans 15 amino acids. CDR3 protein: CSAKQEVATYNEQFF. DNA of the CDR3: TGCAGCGCAAAACAAGAGGTAGCGACCTACAATGAGCAGTTCTTC.

CDR3 residues: CASSVLPPTRPGYNEQFF. CDR3 nucleotide sequence: TGTGCCAGCAGCGTTCTCCCCCCCACACGCCCGGGCTACAATGAGCAGTTCTTC. The V call is TRBV9, the J call TRBJ2-1; D not certain. V dropped 2 bases and J dropped 3 bases, with 21 bases sitting between them. CDR3 length: 18 amino acids. The germline V gene has CDR1 SGDLS and CDR2 YYNGEE.

The V call is TRBV2, the J call TRBJ1-4; D gene ambiguous. The V gene lost 7 bases and the J gene lost 3 bases, with 18 bases spanning the gap. This CDR3 has 16 amino acids. The germline CDR1 and CDR2 sequences are SNHLY and FYNNEI. In DNA form, the CDR3 reads TGTGCCAGCAAAATCGGGTCTCGGCAACCTAATGAAAAACTGTTTTTT. The encoded protein is CASKIGSRQPNEKLFF.

The chain has TRBV11-2 and TRBJ2-3, with 8 bases lining up with TRBD2. The V gene end was trimmed by 1 base and the J gene end by 2 bases; junction bases not matched to a gene: 8. The CDR3 contains 17 residues. Germline assignment: CDR1 SGHAT and CDR2 FQNNGV. CDR3 sequence: CASSLGLSGIPTDTQYF. The DNA of the CDR3 is TGTGCCAGCAGCTTAGGCCTTAGCGGGATCCCCACAGATACGCAGTATTTT.

The chain carries TRBV1 and TRBJ2-1; the table names TRBD2, a call not compared with the DNA. TRBV1 is designated a pseudogene. This CDR3 comprises 20 residues. This chain's CDR3 is CTSSLYTGTTRDPFYNEQFF. CDR3 coding DNA: TGCACCAGCAGCCTTTATACCGGTACTACGCGGGACCCATTCTACAATGAGCAGTTCTTC.

The chain recombines TRBV27 with TRBJ2-7; 10 bases are shared with TRBD2. The germline gives CDR1 MNHEY, CDR2 SMNVEV (reference sequence). This CDR3 spans 16 amino acids. V was pared by 8 bases and J by 0 bases, with 10 bases of the junction left unmatched. For the CDR3, the DNA is TGTGCCAGCCCCCCGGTAGCGGGAGGAGACTCCTACGAGCAGTACTTC. This sequence encodes CASPPVAGGDSYEQYF.

The chain employs TRBV10-3 and TRBJ1-3; a possible D gene is TRBD1 (6 bases). The CDR3 runs to 16 residues. The germline V gene has CDR1 ENHRY and CDR2 SYGVKD. V was clipped by 2 bases and J by 0 bases, with 11 bases between them. CDR3 sequence: CAISELRQDSGNTIYF. The CDR3 nucleotides read TGTGCCATCAGTGAGCTCCGACAGGACTCTGGAAACACCATATATTTT.

The chain uses TRBV9 and TRBJ2-7; TRBD1 agrees at 9 bases. The germline V gene has CDR1 SGDLS and CDR2 YYNGEE. This CDR3 comprises 12 residues. The junction had 1 base not matched to a gene; V was cut back by 3 bases and J by 6 bases. The CDR3 DNA reads as TGTGCCAGCAGCGGACAGGGGGGCGAGCAGTACTTC. It is translated as CASSGQGGEQYF. Combining the CDR3 with reference TRBV9 and TRBJ2-7 gives the whole variable domain DSGVTQTPKHLITATGQRVTLRCSPRSGDLSVYWYQQSLDQGLQFLIQYYNGEERAKGNILERFSAQQFPDLHSELNLSSLELGDSALYFCASSGQGGEQYFGPGTRLTVT.

The rearrangement uses TRBV19 and TRBJ2-7, with D perhaps matching TRBD1 (6 bases). The CDR3 extends over 14 amino acids. V was clipped by 6 bases and J by 2 bases, with 14 bases between them. CDR1 LNHDA and CDR2 SQIVND come from the germline V gene (reference sequence). CDR3 protein: CASRSRGSAYEQYF. The CDR3 nucleotides are TGTGCCAGTAGGAGCAGGGGAAGCGCCTACGAGCAGTACTTC.

The V and J genes are TRBV16 and TRBJ1-2; D is unclear. CDR3 length equals 15 residues. The V gene's germline CDR1 is KGHSY and CDR2 FQNENV. V lost 0 bases, J lost 8 bases, and 16 bases lay in between. This CDR3 reads CASSQSGGPEGGYTF. DNA of the CDR3: TGTGCCAGCAGCCAATCAGGAGGCCCCGAGGGCGGCTACACCTTC.

This rearrangement joins TRBV27 to TRBJ1-2; 9 positions match TRBD1. Per germline, CDR1 MNHEY and CDR2 SMNVEV (reference sequence). CDR3 length equals 13 residues. The V and J ends lost 5 bases and 8 bases, in that order; junction bases with no gene match: 6. The CDR3 DNA reads TGTGCCAGCAGTCCACAGGGGGCGGGCGGCTACACCTTC. It specifies CASSPQGAGGYTF.

V gene TRBV19 combines with J gene TRBJ1-2; tentatively, D is TRBD1 (6 bases). Trimming removed 1 base from V and 4 bases from J, with 16 bases in between. CDR1 is LNHDA and CDR2 is SQIVND in the germline V gene (reference sequence). This CDR3 spans 16 amino acids. The CDR3: CASSIVGRGWGYGYTF. The CDR3 DNA follows: TGTGCCAGTAGTATAGTCGGCAGGGGCTGGGGCTATGGCTACACCTTC.

This chain uses TRBV7-8 with TRBJ1-1; 9 bases line up with TRBD1. In germline, CDR1 is SGHVS, CDR2 FQNEAQ. V was pared by 4 bases and J by 1 base, with 4 bases of the junction left unmatched. The length of the CDR3 is 15 residues. In DNA form, the CDR3 reads TGTGCCAGCAGCTCCCACAGGGGGCGGAACACTGAAGCTTTCTTT. Encoded protein: CASSSHRGRNTEAFF.

This sequence joins TRBV5-1 and TRBJ2-3; no reliable D call. The CDR3 is 18 amino acids. V lost 4 bases and J lost 0, with 21 bases in between. Germline-derived CDR1 and CDR2 are SGHRS and YFSETQ. Written as DNA, the CDR3 is TGCGCCAGCAGCCCCTCCCAGTTAGCAGAAAGGAGCACAGATACGCAGTATTTT. This translates into CASSPSQLAERSTDTQYF. Supplemented by reference TRBV5-1 and TRBJ2-3, the full variable domain reads KAGVTQTPRYLIKTRGQQVTLSCSPISGHRSVSWYQQTPGQGLQFLFEYFSETQRNKGNFPGRFSGRQFSNSRSEMNVSTLELGDSALYLCASSPSQLAERSTDTQYFGPGTRLTVL.

The chain is built from TRBV7-2 and TRBJ2-1, with D unresolved. The CDR3 runs 11 residues. V dropped 10 bases and J dropped 5 bases, with 9 bases sitting between them. Germline V lookup: CDR1 SGHTA, CDR2 FQGNSA. The CDR3 nucleotides read TGTGCCACCGCAAACAACAATGAGCAGTTCTTC. It translates to CATANNNEQFF.

The J gene is TRBJ2-7, the V gene TRBV7-6; D unresolved. This CDR3 has 15 residues. From germline, CDR1 is SGHVS and CDR2 FNYEAQ. Trimming shortened V by 4 bases and J by 1 base, and 14 bases separated the two germline ends. This CDR3 is CASSYPPRGSYEQYF. CDR3 nucleotides: TGTGCCAGCAGCTACCCACCACGAGGATCCTACGAGCAGTACTTC.

This chain uses TRBV6-1 with TRBJ1-5; tentatively, D is TRBD1 (6 bases). The CDR3 loop spans 14 amino acids. The V gene's germline CDR1 is MNHNS and CDR2 SASEGT. V lost 1 base, J lost 2 bases, and 6 bases lay in between. DNA for the CDR3: TGTGCCAGCAGTGAAGACAGGGGCAATCAGCCCCAGCATTTT. Translation: CASSEDRGNQPQHF.

The chain employs TRBV5-6 and TRBJ2-7; the match to TRBD1 covers 7 bases. CDR1 SGHDT and CDR2 YYEEEE come from the germline V gene. Unmatched junction bases numbered 7, after V lost 4 bases and J lost 3 bases. The CDR3 runs to 14 residues. In nucleotides, the CDR3 is TGTGCCAGCAGCCGCTCGGCAGGGGGCTACGAGCAGTACTTC. Translating gives CASSRSAGGYEQYF.

This rearrangement joins TRBV30 to TRBJ2-7, with 8 bases that match TRBD2. The V gene's germline CDR1 is GTSNPN and CDR2 SVGIG (reference sequence). The CDR3 totals 12 residues. V was pared by 7 bases and J by 3 bases, with 5 bases of the junction left unmatched. CDR3 nucleotide sequence: TGTGCCTCCGGGGGGGCGTTCTACGAGCAGTACTTC. This gives the protein CASGGAFYEQYF.